This T cell receptor (beta chain) was captured by sequencing in a study of T cells expressing NK-cell markers. CDR3 length: 14 amino acids. Per the germline V gene, CDR1 is KGHDR and CDR2 is SFDVKD. Following a re-call of the 5' RACE reads, TCRdb has one entry per CDR3 protein and lacks DNA. This table holds approximately 550,000 distinct CDR3 sequences. The chain is built from TRBV24-1 and TRBJ2-5; absent DNA, TCRdb's TRBD1 call cannot be checked. This sequence originates from a young man in good health. The sequencing sample was made of blood T cells: a sorted CD56 or NKG2C T cell subset, CD4+ or CD8+ T cells, or bulk PBMC T cells (not recorded which). CDR3 in amino acids: CATSDSQDPETQYF.